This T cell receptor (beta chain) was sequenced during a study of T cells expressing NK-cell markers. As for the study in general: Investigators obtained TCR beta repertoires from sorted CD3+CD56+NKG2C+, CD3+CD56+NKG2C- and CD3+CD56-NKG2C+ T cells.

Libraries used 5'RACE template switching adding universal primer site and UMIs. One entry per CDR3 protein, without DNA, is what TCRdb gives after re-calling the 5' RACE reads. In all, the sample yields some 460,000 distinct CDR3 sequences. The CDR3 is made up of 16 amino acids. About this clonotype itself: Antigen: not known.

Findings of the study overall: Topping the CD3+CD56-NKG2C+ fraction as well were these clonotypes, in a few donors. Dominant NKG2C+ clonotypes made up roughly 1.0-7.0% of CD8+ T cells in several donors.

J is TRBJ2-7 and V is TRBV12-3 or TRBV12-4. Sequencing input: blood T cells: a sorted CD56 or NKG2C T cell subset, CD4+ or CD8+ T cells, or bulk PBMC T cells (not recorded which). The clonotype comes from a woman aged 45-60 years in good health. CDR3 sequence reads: CATSQRAFNIPYEQYF.